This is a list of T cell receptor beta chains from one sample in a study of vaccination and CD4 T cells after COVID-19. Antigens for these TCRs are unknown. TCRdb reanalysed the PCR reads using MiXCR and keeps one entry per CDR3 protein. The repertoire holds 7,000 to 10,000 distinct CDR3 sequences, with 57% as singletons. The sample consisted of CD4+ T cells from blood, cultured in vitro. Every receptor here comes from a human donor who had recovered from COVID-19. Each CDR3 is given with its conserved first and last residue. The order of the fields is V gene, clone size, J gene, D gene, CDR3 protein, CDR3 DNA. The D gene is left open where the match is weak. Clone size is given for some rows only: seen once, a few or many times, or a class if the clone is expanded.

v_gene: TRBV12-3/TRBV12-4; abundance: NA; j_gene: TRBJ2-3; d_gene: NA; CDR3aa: CASSLDKQGPDTQYF; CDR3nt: TGTGCCAGCAGTTTGGACAAACAGGGACCAGATACGCAGTATTTT
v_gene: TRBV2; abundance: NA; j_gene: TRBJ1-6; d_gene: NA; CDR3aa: CASSGAYNSPLHF; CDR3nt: TGTGCCAGCAGTGGCGCTTATAATTCACCCCTCCACTTT
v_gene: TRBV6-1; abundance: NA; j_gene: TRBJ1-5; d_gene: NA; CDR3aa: CASRVFNQPQRF; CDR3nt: TGTGCCAGCAGGGTGTTTAATCAGCCCCAGCGTTTT
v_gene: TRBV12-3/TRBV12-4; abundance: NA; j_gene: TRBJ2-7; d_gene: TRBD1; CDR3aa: CASSLGVGQGTWEQYF; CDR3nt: TGTGCCAGCAGTTTGGGGGTCGGACAGGGAACGTGGGAGCAGTACTTC
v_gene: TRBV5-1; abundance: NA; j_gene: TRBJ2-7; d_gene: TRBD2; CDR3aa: CASTPIAGESYEQYF; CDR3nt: TGCGCCAGCACCCCTATAGCGGGGGAGTCCTACGAGCAGTACTTC
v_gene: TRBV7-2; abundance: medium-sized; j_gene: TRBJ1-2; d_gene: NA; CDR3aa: CASSPRARGSLGYGYTF; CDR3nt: TGTGCCAGCAGCCCCAGGGCGCGGGGCTCTCTGGGCTATGGCTACACCTTC
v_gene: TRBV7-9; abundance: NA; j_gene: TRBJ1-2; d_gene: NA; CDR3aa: CASSLNIRGENGYTF; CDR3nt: TGTGCCAGCAGCTTAAACATCCGGGGTGAGAATGGCTACACCTTC
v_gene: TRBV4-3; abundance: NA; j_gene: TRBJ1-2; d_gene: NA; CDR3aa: CASSQAERAGYTF; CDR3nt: TGCGCCAGCAGCCAAGCTGAGAGGGCTGGCTACACCTTC
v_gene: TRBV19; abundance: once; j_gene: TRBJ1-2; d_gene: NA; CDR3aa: CASSISRGRLYGYTF; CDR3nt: TGTGCCAGTAGTATCTCTCGTGGTAGACTGTATGGCTACACCTTC
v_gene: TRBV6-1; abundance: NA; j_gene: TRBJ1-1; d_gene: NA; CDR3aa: CASSTSLGRRGGTEAFF; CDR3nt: TGTGCCAGCAGTACCTCCCTGGGGAGGAGGGGAGGCACTGAAGCTTTCTTT
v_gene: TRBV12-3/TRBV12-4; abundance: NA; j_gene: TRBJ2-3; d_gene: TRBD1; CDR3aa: CASSRSRQGSTDTQYF; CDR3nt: TGTGCCAGCAGTCGGAGCCGACAGGGTAGCACAGATACGCAGTATTTT
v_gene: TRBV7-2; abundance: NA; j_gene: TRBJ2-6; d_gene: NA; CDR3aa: CASSLGGAGANVLTF; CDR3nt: TGTGCCAGCAGCCTAGGGGGGGCCGGGGCCAACGTCCTGACTTTC
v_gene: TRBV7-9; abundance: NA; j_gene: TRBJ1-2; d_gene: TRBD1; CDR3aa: CASSLEQGAYGYTF; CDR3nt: TGTGCCAGCAGCTTAGAACAGGGGGCCTATGGCTACACCTTC
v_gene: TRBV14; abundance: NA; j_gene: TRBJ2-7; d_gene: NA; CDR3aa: CASSQDSIVGYEQYF; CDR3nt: TGTGCCAGCAGCCAAGACTCTATCGTGGGATACGAGCAGTACTTC
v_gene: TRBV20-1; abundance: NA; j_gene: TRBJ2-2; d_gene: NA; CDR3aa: CSAREGPGQIGELFF; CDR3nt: TGCAGTGCTAGAGAGGGCCCAGGTCAGATCGGGGAGCTGTTTTTT
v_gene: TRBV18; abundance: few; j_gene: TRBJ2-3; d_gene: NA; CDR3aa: CASSPALTDTQYF; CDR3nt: TGTGCCAGCTCACCTGCACTCACAGATACGCAGTATTTT
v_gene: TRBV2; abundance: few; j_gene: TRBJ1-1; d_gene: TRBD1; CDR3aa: CASRTFGTVNTEAFF; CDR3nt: TGTGCCAGCAGAACCTTTGGGACAGTGAACACTGAAGCTTTCTTT
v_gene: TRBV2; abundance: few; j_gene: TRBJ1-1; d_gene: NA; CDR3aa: CASSAGGEYTEAFF; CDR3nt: TGTGCCAGCAGTGCGGGGGGGGAATACACTGAAGCTTTCTTT
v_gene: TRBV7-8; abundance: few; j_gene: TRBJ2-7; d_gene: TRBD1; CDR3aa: CASSKDRGSYEQYF; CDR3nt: TGTGCCAGCAGCAAAGACAGGGGGTCCTACGAGCAGTACTTC
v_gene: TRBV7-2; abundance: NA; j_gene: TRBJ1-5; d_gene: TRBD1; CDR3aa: CASSLGSGGDQPQHF; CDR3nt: TGTGCCAGCAGTTTAGGGTCAGGGGGCGATCAGCCCCAGCATTTT
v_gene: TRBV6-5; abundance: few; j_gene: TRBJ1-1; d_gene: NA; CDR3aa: CASSYSRPEAFF; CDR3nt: TGTGCCAGCAGTTACAGTCGGCCTGAAGCTTTCTTT
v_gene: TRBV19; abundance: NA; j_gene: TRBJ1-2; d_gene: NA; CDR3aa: CASSPGLPYGYTF; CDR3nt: TGTGCCAGTAGTCCGGGACTCCCTTATGGCTACACCTTC
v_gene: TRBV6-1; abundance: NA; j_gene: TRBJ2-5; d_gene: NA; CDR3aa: CASSEARVRGETQYF; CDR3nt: TGTGCCAGCAGTGAAGCCCGGGTTCGAGGAGAGACCCAGTACTTC
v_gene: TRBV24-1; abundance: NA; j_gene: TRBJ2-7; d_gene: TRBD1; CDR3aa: CATSNHGQGSSCEQYF; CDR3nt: TGTGCCACCAGTAACCATGGACAGGGATCTAGCTGCGAGCAGTACTTC
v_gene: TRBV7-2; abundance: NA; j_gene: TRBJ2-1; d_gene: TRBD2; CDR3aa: CASSLQTSGSHEQFF; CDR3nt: TGTGCCAGCAGCTTACAGACTAGCGGGAGTCATGAGCAGTTCTTC
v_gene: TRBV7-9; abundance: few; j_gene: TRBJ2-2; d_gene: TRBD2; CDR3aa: CASSLGTSGSPGELFF; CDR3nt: TGTGCCAGCAGCTTAGGGACTAGCGGGTCCCCCGGGGAGCTGTTTTTT
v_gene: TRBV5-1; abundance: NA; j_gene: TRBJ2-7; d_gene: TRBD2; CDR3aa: CASRPSGSTPYEQYF; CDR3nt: TGCGCCAGCCGTCCTAGCGGGAGTACCCCCTACGAGCAGTACTTC
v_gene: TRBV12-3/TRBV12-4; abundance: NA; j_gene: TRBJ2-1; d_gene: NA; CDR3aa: CASSGNVGRGGHEQFF; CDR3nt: TGTGCCAGCAGTGGGAATGTCGGCAGGGGTGGCCATGAGCAGTTCTTC
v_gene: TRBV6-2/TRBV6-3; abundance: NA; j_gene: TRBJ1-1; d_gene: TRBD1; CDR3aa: CASSAPDREITEAFF; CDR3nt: TGTGCCAGCAGCGCTCCGGACAGGGAAATTACTGAAGCTTTCTTT
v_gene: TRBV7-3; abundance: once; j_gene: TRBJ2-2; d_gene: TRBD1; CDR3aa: CASSSRTGENTGELFF; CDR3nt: TGTGCCAGCAGCTCCCGGACAGGGGAGAACACCGGGGAGCTGTTTTTT
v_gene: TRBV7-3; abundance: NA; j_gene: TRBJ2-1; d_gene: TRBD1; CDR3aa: CASSYPGQSNEQFF; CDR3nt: TGTGCCAGCAGCTATCCGGGACAGTCTAATGAGCAGTTCTTC
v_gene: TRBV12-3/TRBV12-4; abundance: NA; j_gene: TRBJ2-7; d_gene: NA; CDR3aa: CASSPSRGSDVEQYF; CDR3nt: TGTGCCAGCAGTCCCTCCCGGGGCTCTGACGTCGAGCAGTACTTC
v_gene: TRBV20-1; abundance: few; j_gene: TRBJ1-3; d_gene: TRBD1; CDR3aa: CSARVPGGSGNTIYF; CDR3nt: TGCAGTGCTAGAGTCCCAGGGGGCTCTGGAAACACCATATATTTT
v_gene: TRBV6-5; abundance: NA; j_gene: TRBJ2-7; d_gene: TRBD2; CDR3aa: CASSYPVGGGYEQYF; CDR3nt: TGTGCCAGCAGTTACCCCGTTGGCGGGGGCTACGAGCAGTACTTC
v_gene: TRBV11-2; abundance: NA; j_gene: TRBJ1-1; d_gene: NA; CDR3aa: CASSLEPGWAFF; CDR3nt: TGTGCCAGCAGCTTAGAGCCTGGGTGGGCTTTCTTT
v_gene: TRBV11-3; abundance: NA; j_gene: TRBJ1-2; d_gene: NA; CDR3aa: CASSLDRNYGYTF; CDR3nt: TGTGCCAGCAGCTTAGACCGGAACTATGGCTACACCTTC
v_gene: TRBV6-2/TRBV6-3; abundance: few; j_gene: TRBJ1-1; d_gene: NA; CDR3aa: CASSYSSRGADTEAFF; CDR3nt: TGTGCCAGCAGTTACTCCTCGCGGGGGGCGGACACTGAAGCTTTCTTT
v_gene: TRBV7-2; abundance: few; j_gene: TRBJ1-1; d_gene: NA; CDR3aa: CASSLKSGATTEAFF; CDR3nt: TGTGCCAGCAGCTTAAAGTCGGGGGCTACAACTGAAGCTTTCTTT
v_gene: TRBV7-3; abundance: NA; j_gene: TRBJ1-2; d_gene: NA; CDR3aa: CASSLTRQGPGGYTF; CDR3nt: TGTGCCAGCAGCTTAACACGGCAGGGACCCGGCGGCTACACCTTC
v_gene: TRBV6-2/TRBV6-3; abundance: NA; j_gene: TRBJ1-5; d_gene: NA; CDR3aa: CASSLGPAQHF; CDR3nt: TGTGCCAGCAGTTTAGGACCGGCCCAGCATTTT
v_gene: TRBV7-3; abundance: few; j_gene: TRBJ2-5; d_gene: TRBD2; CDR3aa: CASSLIAGVQETQYF; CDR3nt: TGTGCCAGCAGCTTAATAGCGGGGGTCCAAGAGACCCAGTACTTC
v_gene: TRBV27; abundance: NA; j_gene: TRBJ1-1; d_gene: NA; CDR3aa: CASSSATRSEAFF; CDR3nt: TGTGCCAGCAGCAGCGCGACACGTTCGGAAGCTTTCTTT